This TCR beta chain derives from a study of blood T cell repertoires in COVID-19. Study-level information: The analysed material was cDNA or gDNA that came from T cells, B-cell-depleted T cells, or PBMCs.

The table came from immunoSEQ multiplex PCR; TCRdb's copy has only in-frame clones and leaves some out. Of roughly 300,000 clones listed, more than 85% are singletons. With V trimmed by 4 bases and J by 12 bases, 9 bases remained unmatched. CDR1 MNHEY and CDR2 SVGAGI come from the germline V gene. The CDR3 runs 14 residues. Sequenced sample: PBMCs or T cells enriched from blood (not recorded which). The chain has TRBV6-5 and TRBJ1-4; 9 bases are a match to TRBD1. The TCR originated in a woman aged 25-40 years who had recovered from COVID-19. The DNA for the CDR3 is TGTGCCAGCAGTTCATACAGGGGGCTCAAGGAACTGTTTTTT. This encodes CASSSYRGLKELFF.